This T cell receptor (beta chain) derives from a study of blood T cell repertoires in COVID-19. Study-wide context: Specimens from acute and convalescent COVID-19 originated in the United States, Italy and Spain. In each case, the material was cDNA or gDNA derived from T cells, B-cell-depleted T cells, or PBMCs.

V gave up 5 bases and J gave up 4 bases; unmatched junction bases: 3. CDR3 size: 14 residues. Germline values: CDR1 SGHTA, CDR2 FQGTGA. Original analysis: Reference gene primer amplification gave estimated nucleated cell counts. Assay used: immunoSEQ multiplex PCR; TCRdb lists only in-frame clones, some missing. That table is the source of V, J and clone size, and D and trimming were worked out from the DNA. The sample has 250,000 or so clones; nearly 95% are singletons. Sample: peripheral blood. The source of this sequence is a young man with COVID-19, enrolled during active disease. V gene TRBV7-3 combines with J gene TRBJ2-5, with TRBD2 identical over 11 bases. CDR3 amino acids: CASSPGTSGETQYF. The CDR3, as DNA: TGTGCCAGCAGCCCAGGGACTAGCGGAGAGACCCAGTACTTC. The variable domain in full, completed from reference TRBV7-3 and TRBJ2-5, reads GAGVSQTPSNKVTEKGKYVELRCDPISGHTALYWYRQSLGQGPEFLIYFQGTGAADDSGLPNDRFFAVRPEGSVSTLKIQRTERGDSAVYLCASSPGTSGETQYFGPGTRLLVL.